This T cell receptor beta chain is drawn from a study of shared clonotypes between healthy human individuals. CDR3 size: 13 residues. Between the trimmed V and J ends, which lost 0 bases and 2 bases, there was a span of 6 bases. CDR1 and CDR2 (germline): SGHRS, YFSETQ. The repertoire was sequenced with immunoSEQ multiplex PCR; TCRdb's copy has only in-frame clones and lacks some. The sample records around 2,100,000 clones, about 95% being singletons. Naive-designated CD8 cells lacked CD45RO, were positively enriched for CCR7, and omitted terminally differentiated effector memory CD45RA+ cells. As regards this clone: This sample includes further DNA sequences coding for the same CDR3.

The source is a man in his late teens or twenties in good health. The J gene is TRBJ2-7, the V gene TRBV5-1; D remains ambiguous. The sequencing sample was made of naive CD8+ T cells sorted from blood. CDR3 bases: TGCGCCAGCAGCTTGGAGGTCACCTACGAGCAGTACTTC. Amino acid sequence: CASSLEVTYEQYF.